This T cell receptor (beta chain) was captured in a study of T-cell memory formation after mild COVID-19. TCRdb redid the calling of the 5' RACE reads with MiXCR, one entry per CDR3 protein. The sample lists 450,000 to 650,000 distinct CDR3 sequences; roughly 20% were seen once. Germline V gene sequence: CDR1 DFQATT, CDR2 SNEGSKA (reference sequence). This CDR3 is built from 19 residues. V was pared by 1 base and J by 4 bases, with 13 bases of the junction left unmatched. The sequence came from an adult woman who had mild COVID-19 (a few samples of this study predate the infection). Cell type and time point are not known. The specimen was PBMCs or a T cell subset sorted from them (not recorded which). V and J are TRBV20-1 and TRBJ2-1, with 13 nucleotides matching TRBD2. This CDR3 is CSARVLPGTSGKLYNEQFF. The DNA of the CDR3 is TGCAGTGCTAGAGTACTCCCCGGGACTAGCGGGAAGCTTTACAATGAGCAGTTCTTC.